This T cell receptor (beta chain) was sequenced during a study of PD-1 blockade in classical Hodgkin lymphoma. Documented time point: cycle 4 day 1 (C4D1), after 6 weeks of nivolumab. Relapses following autologous stem cell transplantation were seen in all patients, with brentuximab vedotin exposure varying. Magnetic negative selection of thawed PBMCs was the method by which CD4+ T cells were purified. As to this clone: Its antigen remains unidentified.

Overall study findings and caveats: Reasons behind the repertoire differences stay unclear, perhaps disease activity or earlier therapy. At baseline, newly diagnosed patients reportedly showed less TCR diversity than healthy donors. By C4D1, diversity of CD4+ TCRs had risen significantly, whereas that of CD8+ TCRs had not.

Repertoires were generated with immunoSEQ multiplex PCR, while TCRdb's copy carries only in-frame clones and drops some. Here the sample spans 20,000 to 25,000 clones, 80% being singletons. The V gene's germline CDR1 is SNHLY and CDR2 FYNNEI. The germline V and J ends were trimmed by 2 bases and 4 bases, with 8 bases remaining between them. This CDR3 region has 13 residues. This sequence was found in a human donor with classical Hodgkin lymphoma. The rearrangement uses TRBV2 and TRBJ1-1; D is unresolved. Sequencing was performed on CD4+ T cells from blood, taken before the fourth cycle of nivolumab. The CDR3 reads CASSEMGSTEAFF. The DNA of the CDR3 is TGTGCCAGCAGTGAAATGGGAAGCACTGAAGCTTTCTTT.